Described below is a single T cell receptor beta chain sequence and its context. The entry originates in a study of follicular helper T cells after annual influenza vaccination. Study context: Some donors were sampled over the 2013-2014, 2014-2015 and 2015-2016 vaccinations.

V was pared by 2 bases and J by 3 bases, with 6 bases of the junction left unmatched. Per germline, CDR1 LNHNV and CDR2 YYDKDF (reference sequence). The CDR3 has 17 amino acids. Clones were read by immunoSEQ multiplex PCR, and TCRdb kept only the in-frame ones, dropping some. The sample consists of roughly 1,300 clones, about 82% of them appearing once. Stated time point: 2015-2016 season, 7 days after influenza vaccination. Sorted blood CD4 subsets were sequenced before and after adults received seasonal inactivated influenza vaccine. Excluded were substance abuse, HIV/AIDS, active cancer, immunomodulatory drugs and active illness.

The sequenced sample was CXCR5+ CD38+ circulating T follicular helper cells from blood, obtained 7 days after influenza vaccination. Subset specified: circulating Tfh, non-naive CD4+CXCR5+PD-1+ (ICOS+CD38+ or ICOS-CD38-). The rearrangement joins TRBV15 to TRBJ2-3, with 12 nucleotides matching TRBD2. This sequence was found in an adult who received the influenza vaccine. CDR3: CATSRNPSGGATDTQYF. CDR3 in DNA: TGTGCCACCAGCAGAAACCCTAGCGGGGGGGCAACAGATACGCAGTATTTT.